These T cell receptor beta chains were read from a single sample in a study of regulatory and conventional T cells in RAG deficiency. The method was immunoSEQ multiplex PCR; TCRdb's version includes in-frame clones alone and lacks a portion of them. The sample holds fewer than 40,000 clones, about 96% seen once. The same sample was also used in a study of regulatory T cells.

The sequenced material came from CD25- CD4+ T cells sorted from blood. These receptors all stem from a human donor in good health. CDR3s include the opening cysteine and the closing phenylalanine or tryptophan. D genes are given only for firm matches. Only some rows state a clone size, as once, few, many or a class for expanded clones.

abundance	v_gene	j_gene	d_gene	CDR3aa	CDR3nt
NA	TRBV7-2	TRBJ1-6	NA	CASSSNPQGSNSPLHF	TGTGCCAGCAGCTCCAACCCTCAGGGGTCTAATTCACCCCTCCACTTT
NA	TRBV6-1	TRBJ2-6	NA	CASSEYDGRGVSGANVLTF	TGTGCCAGCAGTGAATATGATGGCAGGGGCGTCTCTGGGGCCAACGTCCTGACTTTC
NA	TRBV4-1	TRBJ1-1	NA	CASSQGLRGRTEAFF	TGCGCCAGCAGCCAAGGACTCAGGGGACGGACTGAAGCTTTCTTT
NA	TRBV6-4	TRBJ2-3	TRBD1	CASRRQGGGDTQYF	TGTGCCAGCAGAAGACAGGGGGGCGGAGATACGCAGTATTTT
NA	TRBV5-6	TRBJ2-7	NA	CASSFRYEQYF	TGTGCCAGCAGCTTTCGGTACGAGCAGTACTTC
NA	TRBV5-4	TRBJ2-7	NA	CASSLGGRSSYEQYF	TGTGCCAGCAGCTTGGGGGGCAGAAGCTCCTACGAGCAGTACTTC
once	TRBV5-1	TRBJ1-2	TRBD1	CASSLDRDSYGYTF	TGCGCCAGCAGCCTGGACCGGGACAGCTATGGCTACACCTTC
NA	TRBV11-2	TRBJ2-7	NA	CASSLPGTSEYF	TGTGCCAGCAGCTTACCAGGGACAAGTGAGTACTTC
NA	TRBV21-1	TRBJ2-1	NA	CASIPKKAGVTYNEQFF	TGTGCCAGCATCCCGAAAAAAGCGGGGGTTACCTACAATGAGCAGTTCTTC
NA	TRBV5-1	TRBJ1-3	NA	CASSLVSPSSGNTIYF	TGCGCCAGCAGCTTGGTCTCGCCGAGCTCTGGAAACACCATATATTTT
NA	TRBV5-1	TRBJ2-7	NA	CASSFGGASSYEQYF	TGCGCCAGCAGCTTCGGGGGAGCAAGCTCCTACGAGCAGTACTTC
NA	TRBV5-4	TRBJ2-1	TRBD2	CASSLGGSGRYNEQFF	TGTGCCAGCAGCTTGGGGGGTAGCGGGAGATACAATGAGCAGTTCTTC
NA	TRBV5-5	TRBJ1-2	TRBD1	CASSSRGGSQIYGYPF	TGTGCCAGCAGCTCCCGAGGGGGCAGTCAAATCTATGGCTACCCCTTC
once	TRBV5-6	TRBJ1-1	TRBD1	CASSFQTGVGFTEAFF	TGTGCCAGCAGCTTTCAGACAGGGGTCGGTTTCACTGAAGCTTTCTTT
NA	TRBV19	TRBJ2-7	NA	CASGGTLGPAYEQYF	TGTGCCAGTGGGGGGACGTTAGGGCCCGCCTACGAGCAGTACTTC
NA	TRBV10-1	TRBJ2-3	NA	CASSDCRTDTQYF	TGCGCCAGCAGTGATTGCAGGACAGATACGCAGTATTTT
NA	TRBV11-3	TRBJ2-7	NA	CASSRGGGAGEQYF	TGTGCCAGCAGCCGTGGAGGAGGGGCGGGCGAGCAGTACTTC
NA	TRBV5-5	TRBJ1-2	NA	CASSPVVGAGGYTF	TGTGCCAGCAGCCCAGTTGTGGGGGCGGGCGGCTACACCTTC
once	TRBV5-4	TRBJ2-1	TRBD1	CASRVDRGTYNEQFF	TGTGCCAGCAGGGTCGACAGGGGGACCTACAATGAGCAGTTCTTC
NA	TRBV19	TRBJ1-5	NA	CASSPYRERNQPQHF	TGTGCCAGTAGTCCCTATAGAGAACGAAATCAGCCCCAGCATTTT
NA	TRBV6-5	TRBJ2-7	TRBD1	CASRPPGQGAHEQYF	TGTGCCAGCAGACCCCCGGGACAGGGGGCCCACGAGCAGTACTTC
NA	TRBV5-1	TRBJ2-7	TRBD1	CASSLGVLRVTGVSSYEQYF	TGCGCCAGCAGCTTGGGGGTACTACGTGTGACAGGGGTAAGCTCCTACGAGCAGTACTTC
once	TRBV7-9	TRBJ2-2	NA	CASSFYGEGGELFF	TGTGCCAGCAGCTTTTACGGAGAGGGAGGGGAGCTGTTTTTT
NA	TRBV30	TRBJ1-1	NA	CAWSGQMNTEAFF	TGTGCCTGGAGTGGACAGATGAACACTGAAGCTTTCTTT
NA	TRBV30	TRBJ1-1	TRBD1	CAWSDPIQGSGAFF	TGTGCCTGGAGTGACCCAATACAGGGGAGTGGAGCTTTCTTT
NA	TRBV6-5	TRBJ1-1	NA	CASSWTNRGMNTEAFF	TGTGCCAGCAGTTGGACCAACCGGGGTATGAACACTGAAGCTTTCTTT
NA	TRBV7-9	TRBJ1-2	TRBD1	CASSRQGADGYTF	TGTGCCAGCAGCCGACAGGGGGCAGATGGCTACACCTTC